These T cell receptor beta chains were read from a single sample in a study of cytomegalovirus exposure and HLA in healthy donors. Generated by immunoSEQ multiplex PCR, the TCRdb table keeps only in-frame clones and is missing some. This table holds 150,000 to 200,000 clones, around 68% found once. The sequenced material came from PBMCs. The receptors here all came from a man aged 25-45 years in good health and CMV-seropositive. Both conserved end residues are trimmed from each CDR3.

CDR3 protein,V gene,J gene
ASSTYRENEQF,TRBV6-1,TRBJ2-1
ASSYRQGNTEAF,TRBV6-5,TRBJ1-1
ATSSHDRTVDNEQF,TRBV15,TRBJ2-1
ASSYSGTSNYNEQF,TRBV2,TRBJ2-1
ASSSYSGTSAYEQY,TRBV9,TRBJ2-7
ASSLALLLAGGNQEAQY,TRBV11-3,TRBJ2-5
ATSRGRGQNSYEQY,TRBV15,TRBJ2-7
ASSTGTSGNNEQF,TRBV7-3,TRBJ2-1
ASSPPSVGTAYGYT,TRBV18,TRBJ1-2
ASSLAREPYEQY,TRBV5-1,TRBJ2-7
ASSLFGVTAGNTIY,TRBV7-9,TRBJ1-3
ASSFRRELRGEKLF,TRBV6-5,TRBJ1-4
ASISGKNEQF,TRBV5-1,TRBJ2-1
ASSRSQGGEGYGYT,TRBV5-4,TRBJ1-2
ASSHPRARLAEDQETQY,TRBV4-1,TRBJ2-5
ASSYSQGKGAF,TRBV6-6,TRBJ1-1
ASNPIPRESLH,TRBV2,TRBJ1-6
ASSTGTVSTDTQY,TRBV25-1,TRBJ2-3
ASSLGTSGSNEQF,TRBV27,TRBJ2-1
ASSEHRGANGYT,TRBV25-1,TRBJ1-2
ASSLHPLAGGSGANVLT,TRBV19,TRBJ2-6
ASSSDSYNEQF,TRBV5-1,TRBJ2-1
ASSPPGTGNTEAF,TRBV18,TRBJ1-1
ASSRTGQLLTTNEKLF,TRBV5-8,TRBJ1-4
ASTPHGDRYNEQF,TRBV7-2,TRBJ2-1
ATGTGAGGTEAF,TRBV10-3,TRBJ1-1
ASSERNTEAF,TRBV2,TRBJ1-1
ASSYSYSEPAYEQY,TRBV6-5,TRBJ2-7
ASSGGRGETQY,TRBV27,TRBJ2-5
ASSPGTGLQNEQF,TRBV18,TRBJ2-1
ASSIAGGLETQY,TRBV19,TRBJ2-5
ASSLIPGVQETQY,TRBV5-5,TRBJ2-5
ASTTLRAGANVLT,TRBV5-6,TRBJ2-6
ASCRGGTNEKLF,TRBV28,TRBJ1-4
AWNRGSYGYT,TRBV30,TRBJ1-2
ASSSRGRNTEAF,TRBV13,TRBJ1-1
ASSFTSGSGETQY,TRBV7-9,TRBJ2-5
ASSPIAGGQF,TRBV18,TRBJ2-1
ASSPLISRVGQY,TRBV6-5,TRBJ2-7
ASSSQGSEQY,TRBV7-3,TRBJ2-7
ASSGTSEVTGELF,TRBV7-9,TRBJ2-2
ASSEGGTVSYEQY,TRBV2,TRBJ2-7
ASRERGYEQY,TRBV28,TRBJ2-7
AWSALSGGTTDTQY,TRBV30,TRBJ2-3
ASSHTDSTEAF,TRBV6-5,TRBJ1-1
ASSEAAGRGRLGHQPQH,TRBV6-1,TRBJ1-5
ASSSPLPGSESYEQY,TRBV11-1,TRBJ2-7
ASNLEGNTIY,TRBV7-9,TRBJ1-3
ASSRGTENEKLF,TRBV28,TRBJ1-4
ASSSRVGRSYEQY,TRBV27,TRBJ2-7
ASSLSRDTQY,TRBV6-1,TRBJ2-3
ASSKGAAQETQY,TRBV7-2,TRBJ2-5
ASSKRSGRFSYGYT,TRBV21-1,TRBJ1-2
ASSLAWTGDLGELF,TRBV7-7,TRBJ2-2
ASSLGGTGGYEQY,TRBV5-1,TRBJ2-7
ASRNRGYTDTQY,TRBV5-1,TRBJ2-3
ASRNGLIYTEAF,TRBV5-4,TRBJ1-1
ASSQEGTGFDEQY,TRBV4-1,TRBJ2-7
ASSLATGDGYT,TRBV7-9,TRBJ1-2
ASSMTAGFRDDDQPQH,TRBV19,TRBJ1-5